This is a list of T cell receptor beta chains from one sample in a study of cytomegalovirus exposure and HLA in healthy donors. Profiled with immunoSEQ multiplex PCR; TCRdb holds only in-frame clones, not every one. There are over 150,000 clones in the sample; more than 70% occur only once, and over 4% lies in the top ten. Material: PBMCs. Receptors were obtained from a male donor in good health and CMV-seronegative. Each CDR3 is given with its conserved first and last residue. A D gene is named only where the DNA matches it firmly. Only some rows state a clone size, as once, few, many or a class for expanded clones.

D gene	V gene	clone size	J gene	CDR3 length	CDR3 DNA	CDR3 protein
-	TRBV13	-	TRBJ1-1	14	TGTGCCAGCAGCTTATGGTCAGGGTCCACTGAAGCTTTCTTT	CASSLWSGSTEAFF
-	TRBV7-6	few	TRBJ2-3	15	TGTGCCAGCAGCTTTTCTCCTAGCGAGGGGGATACGCAGTATTTT	CASSFSPSEGDTQYF
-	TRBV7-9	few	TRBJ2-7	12	TGTGCCAGCAGCTTAATGTCCGACGAGCAGTACTTC	CASSLMSDEQYF
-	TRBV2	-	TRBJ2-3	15	TGTGCCAGCAGTGATTTAGCGGTCAGCACAGATACGCAGTATTTT	CASSDLAVSTDTQYF
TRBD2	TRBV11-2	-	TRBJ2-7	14	TGTGCCAGCAGCCCCTCTCTAGCGGGAGACGAGCAGTACTTC	CASSPSLAGDEQYF
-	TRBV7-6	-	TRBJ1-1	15	TGTGCCAGCACCCAGACAGTTTGCATGAACACTGAAGCTTTCTTT	CASTQTVCMNTEAFF
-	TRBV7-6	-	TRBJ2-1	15	TGTGCCAGCAGCTTATATCAGGGTTCCTACAATGAGCAGTTCTTC	CASSLYQGSYNEQFF
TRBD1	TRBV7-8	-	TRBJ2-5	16	TGTGCCAGCAGCCTAGGACAGGGGCTAGCCACAGAGACCCAGTACTTC	CASSLGQGLATETQYF
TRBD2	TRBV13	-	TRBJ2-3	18	TGTGCCAGCAGCACCGTCCCGGGACTAGCACTAAGCACAGATACGCAGTATTTT	CASSTVPGLALSTDTQYF
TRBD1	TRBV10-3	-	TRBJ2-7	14	TGTGCCATCAGTGAGGGACAGGGGGCGGGTGAGCAGTACTTC	CAISEGQGAGEQYF
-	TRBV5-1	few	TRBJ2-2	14	TGCGCCAGCAGCTTGGCCCCGGACACCGGGGAGCTGTTTTTT	CASSLAPDTGELFF
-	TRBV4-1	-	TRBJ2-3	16	TGCGCCAGCAGCCAAGAAATGAGCGCCCTAGAGGGTACGCAGTATTTT	CASSQEMSALEGTQYF
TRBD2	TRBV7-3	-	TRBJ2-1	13	TGTGCCAGCGGACTAGCGAGGAACAATGAGCAGTTCTTC	CASGLARNNEQFF
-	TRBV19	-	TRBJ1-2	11	TGTGCCAGTTCAGGGTTGTGGGGCTACACCTTC	CASSGLWGYTF
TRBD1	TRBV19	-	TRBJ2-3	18	TGTGCCAGTAGTATGTCTTACAGGGGTTCATTTAGCACAGATACGCAGTATTTT	CASSMSYRGSFSTDTQYF
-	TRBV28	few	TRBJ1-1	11	TGTGCCAGCAGTTCTTACACTGAAGCTTTCTTT	CASSSYTEAFF
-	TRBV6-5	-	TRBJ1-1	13	TGTGCCGCCTCGCGGGGATCGGACACTGAAGCTTTCTTT	CAASRGSDTEAFF
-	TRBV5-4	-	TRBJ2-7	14	TGTGCCAGCAGCCGCAGGGCATATAACTACGAGCAGTACTTC	CASSRRAYNYEQYF
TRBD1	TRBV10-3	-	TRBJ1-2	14	TGTGCCATCAGGCCGGACAGGGGGCGCGGTGGCTACACCTTC	CAIRPDRGRGGYTF
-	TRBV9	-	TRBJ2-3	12	TGTGCCAGCAGCGTAGACGGAGATACGCAGTATTTT	CASSVDGDTQYF
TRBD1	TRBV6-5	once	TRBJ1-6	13	TGTGCCAGCAGTCGGACAGGGAATTCACCCCTCCACTTT	CASSRTGNSPLHF